This TCR beta chain is drawn from a study of T cell changes during pregnancy in multiple sclerosis. Unmatched junction bases numbered 4, after V lost 5 bases and J lost 10 bases. The CDR3 has 13 residues. Germline V gene sequence: CDR1 SGHTA, CDR2 FQGTGA. Data came from immunoSEQ multiplex PCR; TCRdb stores just in-frame clones and leaves some out. The data show over 50,000 clones, about 91% seen once. This receptor was obtained from a female donor with multiple sclerosis, enrolled in a pregnancy study. The sequencing used peripheral blood, collected after pregnancy. The chain carries TRBV7-3 and TRBJ2-1; TRBD2 agrees at 11 bases. The DNA for the CDR3 is TGTGCCAGCAGCGTGTTAGCGGGAGGGGAGCAGTTCTTC. Protein: CASSVLAGGEQFF.